Listed below are T cell receptor beta chains from one sample, sequenced in a study of blood T cell repertoires in COVID-19. Libraries were prepared by immunoSEQ multiplex PCR; TCRdb keeps only in-frame clonotypes and omits some of them. The data hold 200,000 or so clones, with roughly four fifths observed a single time. Sequencing input: PBMCs or T cells enriched from blood (not recorded which). These receptors originate from a man aged 35 to 55 who had recovered from COVID-19. Both conserved end residues are part of each CDR3. Each record gives: J gene, V gene, CDR3 protein.

TRBJ1-6	TRBV27	CASSGGYNSPLHF
TRBJ2-7	TRBV14	CASSPVQRRAYEQYF
TRBJ2-5	TRBV6-2/TRBV6-3	CASSYRDRGGETQYF
TRBJ2-5	TRBV4-1	CASSQYTQRSQETQYF
TRBJ2-2	TRBV2	CASNIMNAGELFF
TRBJ1-5	TRBV7-2	CASSWTGDSNQPQHF
TRBJ1-1	TRBV18	CASSPINGNTEAFF
TRBJ1-4	TRBV6-5	CASSYSIARGEKLFF
TRBJ1-4	TRBV15	CATSSVTGQGNEKLFF
TRBJ2-1	TRBV9	CASSVGFGQGARNNEQFF
TRBJ1-1	TRBV11-2	CASSGSRGAAFF
TRBJ2-7	TRBV5-4	CASSPAGRPYEQYF
TRBJ1-4	TRBV7-8	CASSLMTGVNEKLFF
TRBJ2-7	TRBV5-1	CASSLVAGGSSYEQYF
TRBJ1-2	TRBV19	CASNLGQAAYGYTF
TRBJ2-1	TRBV7-2	CASSLARGGANEQFF
TRBJ2-7	TRBV2	CASRGGSYEQYF
TRBJ1-3	TRBV9	CASSQQGLNTIYF
TRBJ2-1	TRBV20-1	CSAPFRDEQFF
TRBJ2-5	TRBV10-3	CAISESAGGQETQYF
TRBJ2-1	TRBV4-3	CASSLRATSYNEQFF
TRBJ2-1	TRBV7-2	CASSFRTGREQFF
TRBJ2-5	TRBV2	CASRRLAGGWETQYF
TRBJ1-1	TRBV18	CASSARREWVTEAFF
TRBJ2-2	TRBV7-2	CASSSTWPTGELFF
TRBJ2-7	TRBV27	CASSLMTGGAYEQYF
TRBJ1-4	TRBV28	CASSFRDRGGEKLFF
TRBJ1-3	TRBV10-3	CAISSLGTGVGNTIYF
TRBJ1-1	TRBV30	CAWSVGGSVNTEAFF
TRBJ1-5	TRBV2	CASSGGPFSNQPQHF
TRBJ1-1	TRBV2	CASSGTVNTEAFF
TRBJ2-2	TRBV7-9	CASIPPSGGGTGELFF
TRBJ1-1	TRBV2	CASSDVTGVDTEAFF